This TCR beta chain was identified during a study of Ad26.COV2.S vaccination and SARS-CoV-2 variants (dated by TCRdb to about 2021). With respect to the entire study: Donors in the vaccine arm were drawn from COV1001, a multicentre, randomized, double-blind, placebo-controlled phase I-IIa trial testing Ad26.COV2.S in healthy adults. Ad26.COV2.S was given intramuscularly at 5x10^10 or 1x10^11 viral particles, as a single shot or as two shots 56 days apart. TCRbeta repertoire sequencing served as the tool for gauging how specific and how broad the SARS-CoV-2-reactive T cell receptors were following Ad26.COV2.S vaccination. A total of approximately 30 samples were included in the TCR-sequenced set, comprising roughly 20 Ad26.COV2.S vaccine recipients, 5 placebo recipients and 8 SARS-CoV-2 convalescent individuals. Trial participants were randomized into five groups of five: low-dose or high-dose Ad26.COV2.S given once or twice, or placebo on both occasions. Blinding of investigators to trial group allocation was maintained during experiments and outcome assessment.

The immunoSEQ Assay was used to sequence TCRbeta CDR3 regions. After extraction, genomic DNA underwent amplification by bias-controlled multiplex PCR, followed by high-throughput sequencing. Per the original workflow: To quantify the absolute abundance of each unique TCRbeta CDR3 region, sequences were collapsed and filtered. T cell fraction was estimated by normalizing TCRbeta template counts to usable DNA, with usable DNA measured through amplification of reference genes found in all nucleated cells. Repertoire TCRs were annotated as SARS-CoV-2-specific when V gene, CDR3 amino acid sequence and J gene were exactly matched to a known reactive TCR set. The reference SARS-CoV-2 TCR set came from MIRA and was filtered for enrichment in COVID-19-positive ImmuneCODE repertoires, removing public or cross-reactive TCRs. Based on the MIRA antigens, annotated TCRs were further analysed at the level of specific ORF or position within ORF. Breadth was defined as annotated unique rearrangements over total unique productive rearrangements; depth was the summed frequency of those rearrangements. Two-sided Wilcoxon rank-sum tests were used to compare TCR breadth between groups. Here the immuneACCESS table is served through TCRdb, limited to in-frame sequences with V and J called. Missing clones are a known gap in these copies; in checked studies unresolved V genes cover under half, and the rest lacks a known reason. V and J calls and clone size are those listed in that table; D and trimming were worked out from the DNA. The sample includes a few hundred thousand clones, with about 80% observed a single time. The biggest ten clones account for about 7.4% of the sample.

This clone has only a few counts. Its antigen has not been determined. No base quality values were provided; no much bigger clone lies one nucleotide off. The paper as a whole reports these results and caveats: The authors noted that the TCR breadth and depth analyses may have underestimated total T cell responses. Compared with placebo recipients, Ad26.COV2.S recipients showed higher spike-specific TCR breadth (P = 0.0014). Substantial breadth of spike-specific CD8+ and CD4+ T cell responses was reported after vaccination. Comparable non-spike TCR breadth was observed between vaccine and placebo recipients, consistent with only spike being contained in the vaccine. The study was not powered for comparison of responses between vaccine doses or regimens.

The germline V and J ends show losses of 7 bases and 3 bases respectively, and no gene match explains 1 base of the junction. The germline V gene gives CDR1 as SGHRS and CDR2 as YFSETQ. The CDR3 contains 14 residues, cysteine and phenylalanine counted. The retained sequence is limited to the CDR3, 42 bases, with the frame set at the first base. The sample's treatment or condition label is to be understood as: 19 received Ad26.COV2.S at low or high dose, single or two shots; a few received placebo; per-sample allocation not given. For vaccine and placebo recipients, the sequenced repertoires came from samples collected on day 63 after the first injection. In Cohort 1b, roughly 25 adults aged 18-55 years were enrolled at a single site in Boston, USA, between 29 July and 7 August 2020. As a vaccine, Ad26.COV2.S was a replication-incompetent adenovirus type 26 vector that expressed a prefusion-stabilized SARS-CoV-2 spike protein derived from the original Wuhan strain.

Here the chain combines TRBV5-1 and TRBJ2-1; the central 13 bases match TRBD2. Sequences were derived from peripheral blood, sampled in a trial of Ad26.COV2.S vaccine versus placebo. The source is a person between 18 and 65 years old who received the Ad26.COV2.S COVID-19 vaccine or a placebo. The CDR3 here reads CASRLAGGYNEQFF. The nucleotide sequence is TGCGCCAGCCGACTAGCGGGGGGCTACAATGAGCAGTTCTTC.